The clone carrying this TCR beta chain was picked up many times. The antigen is not known. This record belongs to a study of regulatory T cells in long-lasting Graves disease. Time point defined: persistent/refractory GD, antithyroid drugs over 5 years with positive TRAb. After RNA was extracted from PBMCs, the TCR library was made from it. Nine milliliters of peripheral blood went into EDTA tubes. Study-wide results and limits: Accuracy was possibly reduced by small sample size.

CDR1 is SGHRS, CDR2 YFSETQ, per germline. J was trimmed by 4 bases and V by 2 bases; bases with no gene match: 5. The CDR3 runs to 14 residues. Arm-PCR of CDR3 regions and iRepertoire HTBI primers were the basis on which TCR beta libraries were built. From the multiplex PCR reads, TCRdb called clonotypes with MiXCR, one entry per CDR3 protein. The table shows about 430,000 distinct CDR3 sequences, with roughly 23% occurring only once. The chain recombines TRBV5-1 with TRBJ1-1; the match to TRBD1 covers 7 bases. This TCR derives from a female donor with Graves disease. The material was peripheral blood mononuclear cells (PBMCs), obtained when the disease was refractory, from a patient treated with antithyroid drugs. The CDR3 nucleotides are TGCGCCAGCAGCTTTACAGGGGAGGTCACTGAAGCTTTCTTT. Amino acid sequence: CASSFTGEVTEAFF.